The 12 T cell receptor beta chains given below trace back to one sample, sequenced in a study of T cell repertoires in cytomegalovirus infection. TCRdb analysed the reads with MiXCR anew, one entry per CDR3 protein. The sample lists some 350,000 distinct CDR3 sequences, about a sixth occurring once. The sample was PBMCs. Every receptor here comes from a human donor in good health (CMV status not recorded). Some clones in this sample may be carry-over from other donors' samples.

This clonotype was seen a handful of times. This chain links TRBV2 with TRBJ2-1, with 7 bases fitting TRBD2. This CDR3 region has 11 residues. Trimming cost V 7 bases and J 10 bases; bases outside gene matches: 4. The germline CDR1 and CDR2 sequences are SNHLY and FYNNEI. The DNA for the CDR3 is TGTGCCAGCACCGAACTAGCGGAGCAGTTCTTC. Translating it yields CASTELAEQFF.

This clonotype turned up a few times. The DNA is omitted, as the CDR3 cannot be located on it reliably, and the CDR3 follows TCRdb's listing. CDR3 loop: CASSILGNTIYF. The chain uses TRBV2 and TRBJ1-3. Germline V gene lookup returns CDR1 SNHLY and CDR2 FYNNEI. The CDR3 length equals 12 residues, ends included.

This clonotype was counted only a few times. DNA for the CDR3: TGTGCCAGCGGCGGGACAGGTCGGGACGAGCAGTACTTC. This translates into CASGGTGRDEQYF. The chain employs TRBV19 and TRBJ2-7; 8 nucleotides line up with TRBD1. Trimming at V came to 9 bases and at J to 5 bases, leaving 9 bases not matched to a gene. The CDR3 loop spans 13 amino acids. CDR1 is LNHDA and CDR2 is SQIVND in the germline V gene (reference sequence).

The chain uses TRBV20-1 and TRBJ2-5, with unresolved D. Germline-derived CDR1 and CDR2 are DFQATT and SNEGSKA (reference sequence). CDR3 length equals 12 residues. The V and J ends lost 8 bases and 5 bases respectively, with 15 bases between them. The CDR3 here is CSPTPRAETQYF. The CDR3 nucleotides are TGCAGTCCCACCCCACGCGCGGAGACCCAGTACTTC.

The genes are TRBV6-2 or TRBV6-3 and TRBJ2-7; 10 nucleotides line up with TRBD2. V trimming: 5 bases; J trimming: 0 bases; junction bases outside the gene matches: 7. There are 16 residues in the CDR3. Per the germline V gene, CDR1 is MNHEY and CDR2 is SVGEGT. The chain's CDR3 is CASSKSLAGASYEQYV. The CDR3 nucleotides are TGTGCCAGCAGTAAGTCGCTAGCGGGAGCCTCCTACGAGCAGTACGTC.

The rearrangement links TRBV28 to TRBJ2-1; 8 positions agree with TRBD2. J gave up 5 bases and V 3 bases, and 12 bases lay outside the gene matches. The CDR3 is 17 residues long. Looked up from germline, CDR1 is MDHEN and CDR2 is SYDVKM. CDR3 nucleotide sequence: TGTGCCAGCAGTTTCGGGGTGATGGAGCGGGGGAACAATGAGCAGTTCTTC. Translation: CASSFGVMERGNNEQFF. Based on the CDR3 plus reference TRBV28 and TRBJ2-1, the full variable domain is DVKVTQSSRYLVKRTGEKVFLECVQDMDHENMFWYRQDPGLGLRLIYFSYDVKMKEKGDIPEGYSVSREKKERFSLILESASTNQTSMYLCASSFGVMERGNNEQFFGPGTRLTVL.

The genes are TRBV7-2 and TRBJ2-1; 10 nucleotides align to TRBD2. Per germline, CDR1 SGHTA and CDR2 FQGNSA. V shed 6 bases and J 2 bases; nucleotides not matched to a gene: 4. The length of the CDR3 is 15 residues. CDR3: CASRLTSGAYNEQFF. The CDR3 bases are TGTGCCAGCAGGCTAACTAGCGGGGCCTACAATGAGCAGTTCTTC. Supplemented by reference TRBV7-2 and TRBJ2-1, the full variable domain reads GAGVSQSPSNKVTEKGKDVELRCDPISGHTALYWYRQSLGQGLEFLIYFQGNSAPDKSGLPSDRFSAERTGGSVSTLTIQRTQQEDSAVYLCASRLTSGAYNEQFFGPGTRLTVL.

The rearrangement joins TRBV28 to TRBJ1-6; D is undetermined. V was pared by 5 bases and J by 3 bases, with 14 bases between. This CDR3 has 16 residues. In germline, CDR1 is MDHEN, CDR2 SYDVKM. The CDR3 spells CASSPPRNSYNSPLHF. For the CDR3, the DNA is TGTGCCAGCAGTCCCCCCAGGAACAGCTATAATTCACCCCTCCACTTT.

This chain links TRBV5-1 with TRBJ1-4; no firm D call. This CDR3 region has 16 residues. The V gene lost 0 bases and the J gene lost 1 base, with 10 bases spanning the gap. Germline V lookup: CDR1 SGHRS, CDR2 YFSETQ. The CDR3 protein is CASSLDPAVTNEKLFF. The CDR3 DNA reads TGCGCCAGCAGCTTGGACCCGGCAGTAACTAATGAAAAACTGTTTTTT.

This clonotype appeared a few times. CDR3 in amino acids: CASSLVSRGQETQYF. DNA for the CDR3: TGTGCCAGCAGCTTAGTTTCCAGGGGGCAAGAGACCCAGTACTTC. The V call is TRBV7-2, the J call TRBJ2-5, with TRBD1 matching 7 bases. V lost 1 base and J lost 2; bases outside the gene matches: 4. Germline V gene lookup returns CDR1 SGHTA and CDR2 FQGNSA. CDR3 length: 15 residues.

This clonotype has a handful of counts. This chain uses TRBV20-1 with TRBJ1-4, with D unclear. This CDR3 region has 13 residues. Germline lookup yields CDR1 DFQATT and CDR2 SNEGSKA (reference sequence). Trimming removed 3 bases from V and 4 bases from J, with 9 bases in between. CDR3 DNA: TGCAGTGCTAGCAACAGCCGTAATGAAAAACTGTTTTTT. Translated: CSASNSRNEKLFF.

The chain is built from TRBV6-4 and TRBJ2-3; TRBD1 matches at 8 bases. The germline V gene encodes CDR1 MRHNA and CDR2 SNTAGT. Germline trimming cut 1 base from V and 3 bases from J; bases unmatched to any gene: 6. The CDR3 contains 16 residues. CDR3 nucleotides: TGTGCCAGCAGTGACTGGGCAGGGGGCGAAACAGATACGCAGTATTTT. Residues: CASSDWAGGETDTQYF.